This is a list of T cell receptor beta chains from one sample in a study of identical twins. TCRdb called the 5' RACE reads again in MiXCR, with one record for every CDR3 protein. The sample contains 650,000 to 800,000 distinct CDR3 sequences, 8.6% of which appear only once. The same sample was also studied in work on yellow fever vaccine responses in identical twins.

Sequencing was carried out using PBMCs. Source of these receptors: a woman aged 18-29 years in good health. The CDR3 runs from the conserved cysteine through the conserved F or W. Each record gives: CDR3 DNA, CDR3 protein, D gene, V gene, clone size, J gene. A D gene is named only where the DNA matches it firmly. Rows may omit the clone size; those that give it use once, few, many or a size class.

cdr3_nt: TGTGCCAGCAGTTCCGGGATCCAAAGCTCCTACGAGCAGTACTTC
cdr3_aa: CASSSGIQSSYEQYF
d_call: .
v_call: TRBV5-5
clone_size: many
j_call: TRBJ2-7

cdr3_nt: TGTGCCAGCAGCTTAGTTAGGTGGGAGCAGTACTTC
cdr3_aa: CASSLVRWEQYF
d_call: .
v_call: TRBV7-2
clone_size: few
j_call: TRBJ2-7

cdr3_nt: TGCAGTGCCCGAGTCCAGGACGGTTTGGTGGGCTACACCTTC
cdr3_aa: CSARVQDGLVGYTF
d_call: .
v_call: TRBV20-1
clone_size: .
j_call: TRBJ1-2

cdr3_nt: TGTGCCAGCAGCATGAACCCGGGACTAGACCCCTACGAGCAGTACTTC
cdr3_aa: CASSMNPGLDPYEQYF
d_call: TRBD2
v_call: TRBV5-6
clone_size: .
j_call: TRBJ2-7

cdr3_nt: TGTGCCAGCAGCCTTAGCGGGAGTCTTGAGACCCAGTACTTC
cdr3_aa: CASSLSGSLETQYF
d_call: TRBD2
v_call: TRBV12-3/TRBV12-4
clone_size: few
j_call: TRBJ2-5

cdr3_nt: TGCGCCAGCAGCCACCCCAGGACAGGGAGGTTGGGAGAGACCCAGTACTTC
cdr3_aa: CASSHPRTGRLGETQYF
d_call: TRBD1
v_call: TRBV4-1
clone_size: .
j_call: TRBJ2-5

cdr3_nt: TGTGCCAGCAGCCAAGATTGGGATTCCTACGAGCAGTACTTC
cdr3_aa: CASSQDWDSYEQYF
d_call: .
v_call: TRBV14
clone_size: few
j_call: TRBJ2-7

cdr3_nt: TGTGCCACCAGCAGACAGGGAAGCTCCTACGAGCAGTACTTC
cdr3_aa: CATSRQGSSYEQYF
d_call: .
v_call: TRBV15
clone_size: many
j_call: TRBJ2-7

cdr3_nt: TGTGCCAGCAGCCCGACGGTCAACTATGGCTACACCTTC
cdr3_aa: CASSPTVNYGYTF
d_call: .
v_call: TRBV18
clone_size: many
j_call: TRBJ1-2

cdr3_nt: TGCGCCAGCAGCCCTCGTGCGGGAGCTTATACAGATACGCAGTATTTT
cdr3_aa: CASSPRAGAYTDTQYF
d_call: TRBD2
v_call: TRBV4-3
clone_size: few
j_call: TRBJ2-3

cdr3_nt: TGCAGTATCATAGGCGGCACAGATACGCAGTATTTT
cdr3_aa: CSIIGGTDTQYF
d_call: .
v_call: TRBV20-1
clone_size: many
j_call: TRBJ2-3

cdr3_nt: TGTGCCAGCAGTTACTCCGGGACTAGGAAGGAGCAGTACTTC
cdr3_aa: CASSYSGTRKEQYF
d_call: TRBD2
v_call: TRBV6-2/TRBV6-3
clone_size: .
j_call: TRBJ2-7

cdr3_nt: TGCAGTGCTAGAGATTTGAGGGCACCCTACGAGCAGTACTTC
cdr3_aa: CSARDLRAPYEQYF
d_call: .
v_call: TRBV20-1
clone_size: many
j_call: TRBJ2-7

cdr3_nt: TGCAGCGTTGTGTCCTTCACTAACGAGCAGTTCTTC
cdr3_aa: CSVVSFTNEQFF
d_call: .
v_call: TRBV29-1
clone_size: .
j_call: TRBJ2-1

cdr3_nt: TGTGCCAGCAGCTTAATCGCGGGGGCCTACAATGAGCAGTTCTTC
cdr3_aa: CASSLIAGAYNEQFF
d_call: TRBD2
v_call: TRBV7-8
clone_size: many
j_call: TRBJ2-1

cdr3_nt: TGTGCCAGCAGTATAGCGGGAGGGCCGAGCAATGAGCAGTTCTTC
cdr3_aa: CASSIAGGPSNEQFF
d_call: TRBD2
v_call: TRBV6-2/TRBV6-3
clone_size: .
j_call: TRBJ2-1

cdr3_nt: TGTGCCAGCAGCCAGTCCGGGGGGCCCACAGATACGCAGTATTTT
cdr3_aa: CASSQSGGPTDTQYF
d_call: .
v_call: TRBV7-9
clone_size: .
j_call: TRBJ2-3

cdr3_nt: TGTGCCAGCAGCCCGCGGGACAGGGTAGATTCACCCCTCCACTTT
cdr3_aa: CASSPRDRVDSPLHF
d_call: TRBD1
v_call: TRBV7-9
clone_size: .
j_call: TRBJ1-6

cdr3_nt: TGCGCCAGCAGCTTCGATTGGAACGCGGGGGCCCCCCCAAATGAGCAGTTCTTC
cdr3_aa: CASSFDWNAGAPPNEQFF
d_call: .
v_call: TRBV5-1
clone_size: .
j_call: TRBJ2-1

cdr3_nt: TGTGCCAGCAGTCACAGGGGCAACTACGAGCAGTACTTC
cdr3_aa: CASSHRGNYEQYF
d_call: TRBD1
v_call: TRBV27
clone_size: .
j_call: TRBJ2-7

cdr3_nt: TGCAGCGTTGAGGGACAGGGGAAGTTCGGGGAGCTGTTTTTT
cdr3_aa: CSVEGQGKFGELFF
d_call: TRBD1
v_call: TRBV29-1
clone_size: .
j_call: TRBJ2-2

cdr3_nt: TGCGCCAGCAGCTTGGCCGGGACAGGGTTTGCCGGGGAGCTGTTTTTT
cdr3_aa: CASSLAGTGFAGELFF
d_call: TRBD1
v_call: TRBV5-1
clone_size: few
j_call: TRBJ2-2

cdr3_nt: TGTGCCAGCAGTTACCTAGCGGGCACCGGGGAGCTGTTTTTT
cdr3_aa: CASSYLAGTGELFF
d_call: TRBD2
v_call: TRBV6-5
clone_size: few
j_call: TRBJ2-2

cdr3_nt: TGTGCCAGCAGCCACGACCGGCCAGGGACAATGCCTTACGAGCAGTACTTC
cdr3_aa: CASSHDRPGTMPYEQYF
d_call: .
v_call: TRBV14
clone_size: many
j_call: TRBJ2-7

cdr3_nt: TGCAGTGCCGACCCTCTAGCGGGGTCCTACAATGAGCAGTTCTTC
cdr3_aa: CSADPLAGSYNEQFF
d_call: TRBD2
v_call: TRBV20-1
clone_size: .
j_call: TRBJ2-1

cdr3_nt: TGCAGCGTTGGGACTAGCGGGATTACCGGGGAGCTGTTTTTT
cdr3_aa: CSVGTSGITGELFF
d_call: TRBD2
v_call: TRBV29-1
clone_size: many
j_call: TRBJ2-2

cdr3_nt: TGTGCCAGCAGTCGAGCCGCAAATCAGCCCCAGCATTTT
cdr3_aa: CASSRAANQPQHF
d_call: .
v_call: TRBV12-3/TRBV12-4
clone_size: .
j_call: TRBJ1-5